The present T cell receptor beta chain was sequenced within a study of T-cell memory formation after mild COVID-19. Study summary: Clustering of TCRs was largely donor specific. Study conclusions and caveats: Researchers report contracting CD4+ clones mostly in CM and EM, with CD8+ clones in EMRA. Nothing confirmed that second-wave clones peaking on day 37 were specific for SARS-CoV-2.

TCRdb re-called the 5' RACE reads with MiXCR, one entry per CDR3 protein. The table shows roughly 250,000 distinct CDR3 sequences, with around 15% occurring only once. Comment on this clonotype: What it binds is unknown.

The length of the CDR3 is 12 residues. CDR1 is MNHEY, CDR2 SVGEGT, per germline. The V and J ends lost 4 bases and 15 bases respectively, with 13 bases between them. The sequencing sample was made of PBMCs or a T cell subset sorted from them (not recorded which). This clonotype was sampled from a man younger than 30 who had mild COVID-19 (a few samples of this study predate the infection). Cell type and time point are not known. The rearrangement joins TRBV6-2 or TRBV6-3 to TRBJ1-6; D gene uncertain. The CDR3 loop is CASSSPLSGLHF. The CDR3 DNA reads as TGTGCCAGCAGTTCCCCTCTCTCTGGCCTCCACTTT.